This TCR beta chain was recovered during a study of blood T cell repertoires in COVID-19. Study-wide context: Italy, Spain and the United States were the sources of the convalescent and acute COVID-19 samples.

Libraries were prepared by immunoSEQ multiplex PCR; TCRdb keeps only in-frame clonotypes and omits some of them. The sample comprises 200,000 or so clones, approximately 82% of which are singletons, and 6.9% rests with the top ten. The V end lost 6 bases, the J end lost 4 bases, and 10 bases lay between the germline ends. Germline V lookup: CDR1 MDHEN, CDR2 SYDVKM. This CDR3 has 14 amino acids. The sequencing input was peripheral blood. The clonotype comes from a human donor with acute or convalescent COVID-19. The donor label of this sample is uncertain. V and J are TRBV28 and TRBJ2-6; D might be TRBD1 (6 bases). The CDR3 region is CASRTGLGANVLTF. CDR3 sequence (DNA): TGTGCCAGCAGAACAGGGTTGGGGGCCAACGTCCTGACTTTC.